This TCR beta chain was found in a study of blood T cell repertoires in COVID-19. At the level of the study: COVID-19 samples collected from the United States, Italy and Spain covered acute and convalescent phases. Sample material is recorded as cDNA or gDNA derived from T cells, B-cell-depleted T cells, or PBMCs.

The V gene's germline CDR1 is SGHRS and CDR2 YFSETQ. The CDR3 is 15 residues long. V lost 4 bases to trimming and J lost 5 bases, with 16 bases between them. Authors' data handling: Reference gene primer amplification gave nucleated cell count estimates. The data were produced by immunoSEQ multiplex PCR, yet TCRdb's version contains in-frame clones alone and is incomplete. V, J and clone size are those of that table, while D and trimming were read from the DNA. The top ten clones hold about 10% of a sample with fewer than 50,000 clones, around nine tenths of them seen once. This TCR came from a man between 50 and 59 years old with active COVID-19. This chain links TRBV5-1 with TRBJ2-1; possible D gene TRBD2, 5 bases. The sequenced sample was peripheral blood. CDR3 DNA sequence: TGCGCCAGCAGCCTCAGCCCCGGGGAAAACAATGAGCAGTTCTTC. Residues: CASSLSPGENNEQFF. Combining the CDR3 with reference TRBV5-1 and TRBJ2-1 gives the whole variable domain KAGVTQTPRYLIKTRGQQVTLSCSPISGHRSVSWYQQTPGQGLQFLFEYFSETQRNKGNFPGRFSGRQFSNSRSEMNVSTLELGDSALYLCASSLSPGENNEQFFGPGTRLTVL.